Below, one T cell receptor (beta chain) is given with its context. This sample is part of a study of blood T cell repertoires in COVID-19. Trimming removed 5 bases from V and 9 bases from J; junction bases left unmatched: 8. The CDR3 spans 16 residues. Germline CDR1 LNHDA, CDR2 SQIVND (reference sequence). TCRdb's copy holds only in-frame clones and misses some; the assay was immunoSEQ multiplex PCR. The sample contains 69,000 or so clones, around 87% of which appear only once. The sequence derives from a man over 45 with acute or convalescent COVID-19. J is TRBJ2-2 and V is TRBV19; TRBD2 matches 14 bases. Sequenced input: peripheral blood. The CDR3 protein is CASSPRLAGGPRELFF. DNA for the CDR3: TGTGCCAGTAGTCCAAGACTAGCGGGAGGGCCGCGGGAGCTGTTTTTT.